This T cell receptor beta chain was obtained from a study of cytomegalovirus exposure and HLA in healthy donors. General study results and limits: No immune exposure information besides CMV serostatus was available. Later work showed greater clonal expansion in HLA-associated TCR beta chains than in equally common others. Analysis was carried out at a later point, and it linked a missense DCLRE1C variant to TCR beta V- and J-gene trimming. A later analysis associated 15,000 to 20,000 TCR beta sequences with HLA alleles at a 0.05 false discovery rate.

In the PCR, 60 Vbeta and 13 Jbeta primers were used. Profiling relied on immunoSEQ multiplex PCR, and the TCRdb table lists in-frame clones only, not all of them. This listing includes approximately 130,000 clones. V gave up 5 bases and J gave up 14 bases; unmatched junction bases: 10. The CDR3 loop spans 13 amino acids. From germline, CDR1 is MNHEY and CDR2 SMNVEV (reference sequence). Worth noting for this clone: Its antigen is not identified.

The source material was PBMCs. The chain recombines TRBV27 with TRBJ1-4; 8 nucleotides line up with TRBD1. The receptor was isolated from a woman aged 55-70 years in good health and CMV-seronegative. For the CDR3, the DNA is TGTGCCAGCAGTCCTGGACAGGGTTTTCGTCTGTTTTTT. This sequence encodes CASSPGQGFRLFF.